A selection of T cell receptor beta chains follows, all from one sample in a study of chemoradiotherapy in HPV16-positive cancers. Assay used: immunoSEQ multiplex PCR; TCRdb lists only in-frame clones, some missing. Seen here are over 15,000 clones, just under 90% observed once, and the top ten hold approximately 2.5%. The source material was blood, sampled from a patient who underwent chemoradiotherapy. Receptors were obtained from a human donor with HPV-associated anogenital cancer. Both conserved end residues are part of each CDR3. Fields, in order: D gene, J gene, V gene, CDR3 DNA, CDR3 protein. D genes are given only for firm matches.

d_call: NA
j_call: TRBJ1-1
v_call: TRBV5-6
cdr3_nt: TGTGCCAGCAGCCCGGACCTAAGGGAGACTGAAGCTTTCTTT
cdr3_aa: CASSPDLRETEAFF

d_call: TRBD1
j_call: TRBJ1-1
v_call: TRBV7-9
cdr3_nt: TGTGCCAGCAGTTACAGGACAGGGGAATTCTTT
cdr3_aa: CASSYRTGEFF

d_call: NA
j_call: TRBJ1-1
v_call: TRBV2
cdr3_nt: TGTGCCAGTCAGAAAGGCGTGAACACTGAAGCTTTCTTT
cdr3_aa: CASQKGVNTEAFF

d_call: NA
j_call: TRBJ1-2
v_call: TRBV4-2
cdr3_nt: TGTGCCAGCAGTCGATTATTTACAGGGATCAATGGCTACACCTTC
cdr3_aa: CASSRLFTGINGYTF

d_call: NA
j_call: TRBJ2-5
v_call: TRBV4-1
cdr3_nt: TGCGCCAGCAGCCCCGTAGGGACCCAAGAGACCCAGTACTTC
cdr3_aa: CASSPVGTQETQYF

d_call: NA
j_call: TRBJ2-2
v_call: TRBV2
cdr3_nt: TGTGCCAGCAGTGAGAAGGGAAGGAGCACCGGGGAGCTGTTTTTT
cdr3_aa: CASSEKGRSTGELFF

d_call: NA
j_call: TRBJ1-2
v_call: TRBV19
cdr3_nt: TGTGCCAGTAGGCGCAGGGAAATCAACTATGGCTACACCTTC
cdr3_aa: CASRRREINYGYTF

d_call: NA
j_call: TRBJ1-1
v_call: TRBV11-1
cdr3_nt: TGTGCCAGCAGCCCGAGGGGGGTGAACACTGAAGCTTTCTTT
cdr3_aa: CASSPRGVNTEAFF

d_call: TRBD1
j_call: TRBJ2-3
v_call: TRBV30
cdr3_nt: TGTGCCGTAGGACAGGGGGTTTCAGATACGCAGTATTTT
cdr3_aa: CAVGQGVSDTQYF

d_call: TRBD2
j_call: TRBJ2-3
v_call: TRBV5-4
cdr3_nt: TGTGCCAGCAGCCACACTAGCGGCACAGATACGCAGTATTTT
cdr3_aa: CASSHTSGTDTQYF

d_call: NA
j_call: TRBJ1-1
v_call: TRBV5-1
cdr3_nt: TGCGCCAGCACTAGGACCGAGGGAGTCGCTGAAGCTTTCTTT
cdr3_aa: CASTRTEGVAEAFF

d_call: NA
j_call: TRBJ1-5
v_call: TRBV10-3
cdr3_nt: TGTGCCATCAGTGAGCGGACGTTCAATCAGCCCCAGCATTTT
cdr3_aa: CAISERTFNQPQHF

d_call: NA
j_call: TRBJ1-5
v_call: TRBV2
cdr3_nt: TGTGCCAGCACGAGCGGTTTCGATCAGCCCCAGCATTTT
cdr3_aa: CASTSGFDQPQHF

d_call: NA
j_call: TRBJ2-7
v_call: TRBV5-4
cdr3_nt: TGTGCCAGCAGCCATGACGGGGGTTCCTACGAGCAGTACTTC
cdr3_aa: CASSHDGGSYEQYF

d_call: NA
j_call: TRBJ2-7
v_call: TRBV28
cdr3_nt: TGTGCCAGCAGTCAAGACAGGGAGGAGGGATACGAGCAGTACTTC
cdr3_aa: CASSQDREEGYEQYF

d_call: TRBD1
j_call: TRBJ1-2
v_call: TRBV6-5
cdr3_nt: TGTGCCAGCAGTCCGCGACAGGGGCGGGATGGCTACACCTTC
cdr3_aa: CASSPRQGRDGYTF

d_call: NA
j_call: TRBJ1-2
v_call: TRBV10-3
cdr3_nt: TGTGCCATCAGCCAGCAAGACTATGGCTACACCTTC
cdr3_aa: CAISQQDYGYTF

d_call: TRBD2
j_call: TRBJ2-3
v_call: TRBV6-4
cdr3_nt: TGTGCCAGCAGTGAGGCGGGAGGGGGCACAGATACGCAGTATTTT
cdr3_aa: CASSEAGGGTDTQYF

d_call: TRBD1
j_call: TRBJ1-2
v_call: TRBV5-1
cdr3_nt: TGCGCCAGCAGCTCGTCACAGGGGGGCTATGGCTACACCTTC
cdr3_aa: CASSSSQGGYGYTF

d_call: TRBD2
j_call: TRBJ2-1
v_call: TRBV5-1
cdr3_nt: TGCGCCAGCAGCTTGGACGAGCGGGGAAATGAGCAGTTCTTC
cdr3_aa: CASSLDERGNEQFF

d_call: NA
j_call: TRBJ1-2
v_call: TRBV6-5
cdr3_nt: TGTGCCAGCAGCGTAGGAGGAGGAAACTATGGCTACACCTTC
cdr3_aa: CASSVGGGNYGYTF

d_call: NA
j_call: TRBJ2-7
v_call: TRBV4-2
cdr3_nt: TGTGCCAGCAGCCAAGATCGCAAGTCCTACGAGCAGTACTTC
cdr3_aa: CASSQDRKSYEQYF